These T cell receptor beta chains were read from a single sample in a study of blood T cell repertoires in COVID-19. TCRdb keeps only in-frame clones here, not all; method: immunoSEQ multiplex PCR. The table has 170,000 or so clones, around 79% seen once; the top ten hold less than 30%. The sequencing sample was made of peripheral blood. The receptors were sampled from an older woman with acute or convalescent COVID-19. Each CDR3 is given with its conserved first and last residue. D genes are given only for firm matches. Clone sizes are given selectively: once, few, many, or a class where the clone is expanded.

d_call,v_call,j_call,clone_size,cdr3_nt,cdr3_aa
-,TRBV24-1,TRBJ2-5,-,TGTGCCACCAGTGATTCTACTCCGGAGACCCAGTACTTC,CATSDSTPETQYF
-,TRBV2,TRBJ2-7,-,TGTGCCAGCAGTGGAGGTCAGGGTTCCTACGAGCAGTACTTC,CASSGGQGSYEQYF
TRBD2,TRBV5-4,TRBJ2-7,-,TGTGCCACCGAGCGGGAGGCGCCTTACGAGCAGTACTTC,CATEREAPYEQYF
-,TRBV24-1,TRBJ2-1,-,TGTGCCACCAGTGACCGGACTTCGACTTACTACAATGAGCAGTTCTTC,CATSDRTSTYYNEQFF
TRBD2,TRBV19,TRBJ2-7,few,TGTGCCAGTAGCCGAAGCGGGAGGGCTTACGAGCAGTACTTC,CASSRSGRAYEQYF
-,TRBV27,TRBJ2-7,-,TGTGCCAGCAGTCCCTCCCGGACTGGAGAGGACTACGAGCAGTACTTC,CASSPSRTGEDYEQYF
TRBD2,TRBV11-2,TRBJ2-5,-,TGTGCCAGCAGCCAGATGACTAGCGGGCGAGAGACCCAGTACTTC,CASSQMTSGRETQYF
-,TRBV9,TRBJ1-2,-,TGTGCCAGCAGCGTAGCACCCCGGAGCTATGGCTACACCTTC,CASSVAPRSYGYTF
TRBD2,TRBV9,TRBJ2-2,once,TGTGCCAGCAGCGTTGGCGGGAGACCCCCCGGGGAGCTGTTTTTT,CASSVGGRPPGELFF
-,TRBV7-8,TRBJ2-3,-,TGTGCCAGCAGCGAGATGGGCGGGACTACAGATACGCAGTATTTT,CASSEMGGTTDTQYF
TRBD1,TRBV18,TRBJ2-3,-,TGTGCCAGCTCACCACGGGGACAGACGGATACGCAGTATTTT,CASSPRGQTDTQYF
-,TRBV7-2,TRBJ2-3,-,TGTGCCAGCAGCTTAGTACACACAGATACGCAGTATTTT,CASSLVHTDTQYF
TRBD2,TRBV2,TRBJ2-3,-,TGTGCCAGCAGTGTACTAGCGGGGGGGCCAGATACGCAGTATTTT,CASSVLAGGPDTQYF
TRBD2,TRBV28,TRBJ2-1,-,TGTGCCAGCAGTTTACTGGGAGGGGACGGTTACAATGAGCAGTTCTTC,CASSLLGGDGYNEQFF
-,TRBV4-2,TRBJ2-4,-,TGTGCCAGCAGCCTAGAGCCGGAGTATAAATCCCCCAAAAACATTCAGTACTTC,CASSLEPEYKSPKNIQYF
TRBD1,TRBV19,TRBJ2-4,-,TGTGCCAGTAGTACTCAGGGGGCGCACATTCAGTACTTC,CASSTQGAHIQYF
-,TRBV27,TRBJ2-3,few,TGTGCCAGCAGTTCTCCCCTTTGGGGAGCAGATACGCAGTATTTT,CASSSPLWGADTQYF
-,TRBV20-1,TRBJ2-7,-,TGCAGTGCCAATCAGGGGTACGAGCAGTACTTC,CSANQGYEQYF
-,TRBV7-9,TRBJ2-1,-,TGTGCCAGCAGCCCCCGCCTAACTAGGGCAAATTACAATGAGCAGTTCTTC,CASSPRLTRANYNEQFF
-,TRBV19,TRBJ2-7,-,TGTGCCAGTAGTACAGACCCTGACTACTCCTACGAGCAGTACTTC,CASSTDPDYSYEQYF
-,TRBV5-1,TRBJ2-1,-,TGCGCCAGCTCCTCAGGAAGCTCCTACAATGAGCAGTTCTTC,CASSSGSSYNEQFF
TRBD2,TRBV5-1,TRBJ2-7,few,TGCGCCAGCACCTCGGGGGGACGGTCCTACGAGCAGTACTTC,CASTSGGRSYEQYF
-,TRBV2,TRBJ2-1,-,TGTGCCAGCAGTGAAGCGGCTAGCGCATACAATGAGCAGTTCTTC,CASSEAASAYNEQFF
TRBD1,TRBV6-5,TRBJ1-1,-,TGTGCCAGCATTTCGGACAGGGGACCCTTTGAAGCTTTCTTT,CASISDRGPFEAFF
-,TRBV7-8,TRBJ1-3,-,TGTGCCAGCAGCTTAAGAGTTGGAGAGGGAGGTAGCCTATCTGGAAACACCATATATTTT,CASSLRVGEGGSLSGNTIYF
-,TRBV29-1,TRBJ2-2,-,TGCAGCGTTGTAGTTGACAGACCCACCGGGGAGCTGTTTTTT,CSVVVDRPTGELFF
TRBD1,TRBV29-1,TRBJ1-2,once,TGCAGCGTAGAAGACAGGGGGCCTCCGGGCTATGGCTACACCTTC,CSVEDRGPPGYGYTF
TRBD1,TRBV25-1,TRBJ2-5,-,TGTGCCAGCAGTCGATCCGGGACAGGGGGCAGGGGGACCCAGTACTTC,CASSRSGTGGRGTQYF
TRBD2,TRBV3-1/TRBV3-2,TRBJ2-1,once,TGTGCCAGCAGCCGACTAGCGGCTAACCCCGGGAATGAGCAGTTCTTC,CASSRLAANPGNEQFF
TRBD2,TRBV5-8,TRBJ2-3,-,TGTGCCAGCCCAGTTATGGGACTAGCGGCGGGCACAGATACGCAGTATTTT,CASPVMGLAAGTDTQYF
TRBD1,TRBV27,TRBJ2-7,-,TGTGCCAGCAGTTTAAGTGGACAGGCTTACGTTGAGCAGTACTTC,CASSLSGQAYVEQYF
TRBD1,TRBV19,TRBJ1-5,-,TGTGCCAGTAGTCGACAGGGTGGAAGCAATCAGCCCCAGCATTTT,CASSRQGGSNQPQHF
TRBD2,TRBV3-1/TRBV3-2,TRBJ2-5,-,TGTGCCAGCAGCCGATGGACTAGCGGGATTGGAGAGACCCAGTACTTC,CASSRWTSGIGETQYF
-,TRBV19,TRBJ1-2,-,TGTGCCAGTAGCCCCGCTGGGGGGAACTATGGCTACACCTTC,CASSPAGGNYGYTF
-,TRBV11-1,TRBJ2-7,-,TGTGCCAGCAGCTTAGACCCGACAGGAACCTACGAGCAGTACTTC,CASSLDPTGTYEQYF
-,TRBV21-1,TRBJ2-5,-,TGTGCCAGCAGCAAAGAGGAAGGTCGGACAGAGCAAGAGACCCAGTACTTC,CASSKEEGRTEQETQYF
-,TRBV6-4,TRBJ1-2,-,TGTGCCAGCAGCCCGGACAGTAATCTTTATGGCTACACCTTC,CASSPDSNLYGYTF
-,TRBV6-6,TRBJ2-7,-,TGTGCCAGCAGTGCCACCGATAGGGGCACAGCCGAGCAGTACTTC,CASSATDRGTAEQYF
TRBD1,TRBV6-5,TRBJ1-6,-,TGTGCCAGCACCCAGGACAGGGCAAGAAATTCACCCCTCCACTTT,CASTQDRARNSPLHF
-,TRBV29-1,TRBJ2-3,-,TGCAGCGCGGGCCGGAGGGACTCTGCCGATACGCAGTATTTT,CSAGRRDSADTQYF
-,TRBV7-3,TRBJ2-1,-,TGTGCCAGCAGCTTAGCTCCGAGCTCCTACAATGAGCAGTTCTTC,CASSLAPSSYNEQFF
TRBD1,TRBV5-8,TRBJ1-5,-,TGTGCCAGCAGCCCGGGGACAGCCCATCAGCCCCAGCATTTT,CASSPGTAHQPQHF
TRBD2,TRBV29-1,TRBJ2-5,-,TGCAGCGTTGATAAAAGAGGACTAGCGGGAGAGTGGGAGACCCAGTACTTC,CSVDKRGLAGEWETQYF
-,TRBV12-5,TRBJ1-1,-,TGTGCTAGTGCCTTACCGGGGGGGGGCACTGAAGCTTTCTTT,CASALPGGGTEAFF
-,TRBV24-1,TRBJ2-2,-,TGTGCCACCAGTCCAGGTACCACCGGGGAGCTGTTTTTT,CATSPGTTGELFF
-,TRBV5-1,TRBJ2-3,-,TGCGCCAGCAGCTTGGCCATAGGAGCGGCAGATACGCAGTATTTT,CASSLAIGAADTQYF
-,TRBV5-1,TRBJ1-1,-,TGCGCCAGCAGCGACGGCCCGGGGAGCGGGGCTTTCTTT,CASSDGPGSGAFF
TRBD2,TRBV7-8,TRBJ2-1,-,TGTGCCAGCAGCTTAAGGCCAGGCGGGAGGGAGGGACATGTCGATGAGCAGTTCTTC,CASSLRPGGREGHVDEQFF
TRBD2,TRBV19,TRBJ2-7,few,TGTGCCAGTAGTAAACGGACTAGCGGACCTGTCTACGAGCAGTACTTC,CASSKRTSGPVYEQYF
-,TRBV5-4,TRBJ2-1,-,TGTGCCAGCAGCCCGACAACAGGCTTGGTTTCTCACAATGAGCAGTTCTTC,CASSPTTGLVSHNEQFF
TRBD1,TRBV5-1,TRBJ1-4,-,TGCGCCAGCAGTCGTGGGACAGCCGAAAAACTGTTTTTT,CASSRGTAEKLFF
TRBD1,TRBV27,TRBJ1-6,-,TGTGCCAGCAGAGACCCGGGACAGGGGATTTCACCCCTCCACTTT,CASRDPGQGISPLHF
-,TRBV7-2,TRBJ2-7,-,TGTGCCAGCAGCTTTGGGGGCACCTACGAGCAGTACTTC,CASSFGGTYEQYF
TRBD1,TRBV2,TRBJ2-1,-,TGTGCCAGCGGGAGGACAGGGGGTCCCTACAATGAGCAGTTCTTC,CASGRTGGPYNEQFF
-,TRBV12-2,TRBJ1-2,once,TGTGCAAGTCGCTTAAAAAGGGACTTTAACTATGGCTACACCTTC,CASRLKRDFNYGYTF
-,TRBV21-1,TRBJ1-1,few,TGTGCCAGCAGCAAAGTGTACAGGGTTTACACTGAAGCTTTCTTT,CASSKVYRVYTEAFF
TRBD2,TRBV7-9,TRBJ2-3,few,TGTGCCAGCAGGACCAGCGGGAGCAAGGGCACAGATACGCAGTATTTT,CASRTSGSKGTDTQYF
-,TRBV7-3,TRBJ2-2,-,TGTGCCAGCAGCCAAACAGGGCAGGTTTTGTCCGGGGAGCTGTTTTTT,CASSQTGQVLSGELFF
TRBD1,TRBV6-5,TRBJ2-2,-,TGTGCCAGCAGTTACCCGATGGGACAGGGGCCCGGGGAGCTGTTTTTT,CASSYPMGQGPGELFF